This TCR beta chain was identified in a study of OX40 agonist ivuxolimab in advanced cancers. The germline V gene has CDR1 LNHDA and CDR2 SQIVND (reference sequence). Trimming left V 7 bases short and J 6 bases short, with 12 bases between. The CDR3 is 12 residues long. Clones were sequenced by immunoSEQ multiplex PCR, and TCRdb holds only the in-frame ones, with some missing. The table has some 10,000 clones, about 90% seen once. This clonotype originated in an adult with an advanced solid tumor such as melanoma, head and neck, liver or kidney cancer. The source was CD4+ or CD8+ T cells sorted from blood, collected in a trial of the OX40 agonist ivuxolimab. The rearrangement uses TRBV19 and TRBJ1-1; tentatively, D is TRBD1 (6 bases). As DNA, the CDR3 is TGTGCCAGTACCTTTGGGGGCCCTGAAGCTTTCTTT. Encoded protein: CASTFGGPEAFF.